The sample holds a few counts of the clone carrying this T cell receptor (beta chain). What it binds is unknown. The CDR3 loop spans 13 amino acids. The germline V gene has CDR1 MDHEN and CDR2 SYDVKM. Trimming cost V 2 bases and J 7 bases, with 11 bases left between them. 60 Vbeta and 13 Jbeta primers were used in PCR. Sequencing was performed with immunoSEQ multiplex PCR; in TCRdb, only in-frame clones are kept and a portion is missing. The sample lists fewer than 120,000 clones, 60% to 85% occurring once. The data were obtained in a study of cytomegalovirus exposure and HLA in healthy donors. For the study at large: The study placed less than 90% of its 350 to 400 genotyped donors in the Caucasian-associated ancestry cluster. General observations from the study: Usually a TCR sequence was rare, but some public TCRs were found in many donors. In an earlier analysis, in some 500 donors, most V segments appeared productive either ~87% or ~30% of the time.

The sample was PBMCs. This sequence joins TRBV28 and TRBJ1-2; D gene ambiguous. This TCR derives from a woman aged 55-75 years in good health and CMV-seropositive. Here the CDR3 DNA reads TGTGCCAGCAGTTTAACGCAGGTCTCTGGCTACACCTTC. It is translated as CASSLTQVSGYTF.